Listed below are T cell receptor beta chains from one sample, sequenced in a study of control samples from healthy donors and cancer patients. This table comes from immunoSEQ multiplex PCR, and its TCRdb copy is limited to in-frame clones, with some not included. Seen here are around 99,000 clones, roughly 91% observed once, and the top ten hold 17%. Material: blood. Every receptor here comes from a woman between 45 and 60 years old in good health. Both conserved end residues are part of each CDR3. A D gene is named only where the DNA matches it firmly. Clone size is stated in some rows and not others, as once, few, many or a class when expanded.

CDR3aa | CDR3nt | abundance | j_gene | len | v_gene | d_gene
CASSPSRSWNTEAFF | TGTGCCAGCAGCCCGAGTAGAAGCTGGAACACTGAAGCTTTCTTT | NA | TRBJ1-1 | 15 | TRBV14 | NA
CSAHYNEQFF | TGCAGTGCTCATTACAATGAGCAGTTCTTC | NA | TRBJ2-1 | 10 | TRBV20-1 | NA
CASRASGGTQYF | TGTGCCAGCAGGGCTAGTGGCGGGACCCAGTACTTC | few | TRBJ2-5 | 12 | TRBV6-5 | NA
CASSVGRFQVTNEKLFF | TGTGCCAGCAGCGTGGGCAGGTTTCAAGTCACTAATGAAAAACTGTTTTTT | NA | TRBJ1-4 | 17 | TRBV9 | NA
CASSHGGGSGRETQYF | TGCGCCAGCAGCCACGGGGGCGGGAGTGGTAGAGAGACCCAGTACTTC | NA | TRBJ2-5 | 16 | TRBV5-1 | NA
CASSQGGVAKNIQYF | TGCGCCAGCAGCCAGGGAGGGGTAGCCAAAAACATTCAGTACTTC | NA | TRBJ2-4 | 15 | TRBV4-1 | TRBD2
CASRKTGASGNTIYF | TGTGCCAGCAGGAAGACAGGGGCAAGTGGAAACACCATATATTTT | NA | TRBJ1-3 | 15 | TRBV6-5 | TRBD1
CASSLLNTNTGELFF | TGTGCCAGTAGTCTCCTAAATACGAACACCGGGGAGCTGTTTTTT | NA | TRBJ2-2 | 15 | TRBV19 | NA
CASSTTSGGYYGYTF | TGTGCCAGTAGTACCACCTCAGGGGGATACTATGGCTACACCTTC | NA | TRBJ1-2 | 15 | TRBV19 | TRBD1
CASRGASVKETQYF | TGTGCCAGCAGAGGGGCTAGCGTGAAAGAGACCCAGTACTTC | NA | TRBJ2-5 | 14 | TRBV6-5 | NA
CASSLGSEQYF | TGTGCCAGCAGTTTAGGGTCGGAGCAGTACTTC | NA | TRBJ2-7 | 11 | TRBV12-3/TRBV12-4 | NA
CSVLGTGTTEAFF | TGCAGCGTTCTAGGGACAGGGACGACTGAAGCTTTCTTT | NA | TRBJ1-1 | 13 | TRBV29-1 | TRBD1
CASSFRQGGTEAFF | TGTGCCAGCAGTTTCCGCCAGGGGGGCACTGAAGCTTTCTTT | NA | TRBJ1-1 | 14 | TRBV27 | TRBD1
CASSSSTSGEQFF | TGTGCCAGCAGCTCAAGCACTAGCGGGGAGCAGTTCTTC | NA | TRBJ2-1 | 13 | TRBV7-7 | TRBD2
CASIRSGGETQYF | TGTGCCAGCATAAGGTCGGGAGGGGAGACCCAGTACTTC | NA | TRBJ2-5 | 13 | TRBV6-6 | TRBD2
CASSGQASGGEQFF | TGTGCCAGCAGTGGGCAGGCGTCCGGGGGTGAGCAGTTCTTC | NA | TRBJ2-1 | 14 | TRBV2 | NA
CASSILGREQFF | TGTGCCAGTAGTATTTTGGGGCGTGAGCAGTTCTTC | NA | TRBJ2-1 | 12 | TRBV19 | NA
CASSFSGNAPGGFF | TGCGCCAGCAGCTTTAGCGGTAATGCCCCCGGAGGGTTCTTC | NA | TRBJ2-1 | 14 | TRBV5-1 | NA
CASSLGTSSYGYTF | TGTGCCAGCAGCTTGGGGACCTCCTCCTATGGCTACACCTTC | NA | TRBJ1-2 | 14 | TRBV5-6 | NA
CASRGAGARIEKLFF | TGCGCCAGCCGAGGGGCCGGGGCTCGGATAGAAAAACTGTTTTTT | NA | TRBJ1-4 | 15 | TRBV5-1 | NA
CASRPLYQETQYF | TGTGCTAGCCGACCTCTGTACCAAGAGACCCAGTACTTC | NA | TRBJ2-5 | 13 | TRBV12-5 | NA
CASSVGDSGSTQYF | TGTGCCAGCAGTGTAGGGGATAGCGGGAGTACTCAGTACTTC | NA | TRBJ2-5 | 14 | TRBV2 | TRBD2
CAWSVTEQYF | TGTGCCTGGAGTGTAACCGAGCAGTACTTC | NA | TRBJ2-7 | 10 | TRBV30 | NA
CASSSAGTSGVSSYEQYF | TGCGCCAGCAGCTCCGCCGGGACTAGCGGGGTAAGCTCCTACGAGCAGTACTTC | NA | TRBJ2-7 | 18 | TRBV5-1 | TRBD2
CASKSRGDRYEQYF | TGTGCCAGCAAATCAAGGGGGGATAGATACGAGCAGTACTTC | NA | TRBJ2-7 | 14 | TRBV27 | NA
CASSPRLDTGELFF | TGTGCCAGCAGCCCCCGACTCGACACCGGGGAGCTGTTTTTT | NA | TRBJ2-2 | 14 | TRBV9 | NA
CASSPARGGYNEQFF | TGTGCCAGCAGCCCCGCTCGGGGTGGTTACAATGAGCAGTTCTTC | few | TRBJ2-1 | 15 | TRBV7-3 | NA
CASSSSGELFF | TGTGCCAGCAGCTCATCAGGGGAGCTGTTTTTT | NA | TRBJ2-2 | 11 | TRBV7-3 | NA
CASRRPSRGEKLFF | TGTGCCAGTAGGAGACCGTCCCGGGGTGAAAAACTGTTTTTT | NA | TRBJ1-4 | 14 | TRBV19 | NA
CASSFWTEAFF | TGTGCCAGCAGTTTCTGGACAGAAGCTTTCTTT | NA | TRBJ1-1 | 11 | TRBV12-3/TRBV12-4 | NA
CASSLMFPRTGVNAGNTIYF | TGTGCCAGCAGCTTAATGTTCCCCAGAACAGGGGTCAACGCTGGAAACACCATATATTTT | NA | TRBJ1-3 | 20 | TRBV5-5 | TRBD1
CASSFGTTGELFF | TGTGCCAGCAGCTTTGGGACCACCGGGGAGCTGTTTTTT | NA | TRBJ2-2 | 13 | TRBV5-4 | NA
CASSYPKRTQYF | TGTGCCAGCAGCTACCCGAAGAGGACCCAGTACTTC | NA | TRBJ2-5 | 12 | TRBV5-8 | NA
CASADGMNTGELFF | TGTGCCAGCGCGGACGGGATGAACACCGGGGAGCTGTTTTTT | NA | TRBJ2-2 | 14 | TRBV2 | NA
CASSRQGTNEQFF | TGTGCCAGCAGCCGACAGGGTACCAATGAGCAGTTCTTC | NA | TRBJ2-1 | 13 | TRBV6-2/TRBV6-3 | TRBD1
CASSTRTGGYTF | TGTGCCAGCAGTACGCGGACAGGAGGCTACACCTTC | NA | TRBJ1-2 | 12 | TRBV27 | TRBD1
CSASPREGLTDTQYF | TGCAGTGCTAGTCCCAGGGAGGGCCTCACAGATACGCAGTATTTT | NA | TRBJ2-3 | 15 | TRBV20-1 | TRBD2
CATRQSTEAFF | TGTGCCACCCGACAGTCCACTGAAGCTTTCTTT | NA | TRBJ1-1 | 11 | TRBV12-3/TRBV12-4 | NA
CASRGDRAGYNEQFF | TGTGCCAGCAGGGGTGACAGGGCGGGCTACAATGAGCAGTTCTTC | NA | TRBJ2-1 | 15 | TRBV6-5 | TRBD1
CASSQDGDSPSSSYNSPLHF | TGTGCCAGCAGCCAAGATGGGGACAGCCCCTCTAGCTCCTATAATTCACCCCTCCACTTT | NA | TRBJ1-6 | 20 | TRBV4-2 | TRBD1
CASSRASGNQPQHF | TGTGCCAGCTCCCGAGCGTCGGGCAATCAGCCCCAGCATTTT | NA | TRBJ1-5 | 14 | TRBV18 | NA
CASSLGGSNTGELFF | TGTGCCAGCAGCTTAGGGGGGTCCAACACCGGGGAGCTGTTTTTT | NA | TRBJ2-2 | 15 | TRBV11-2 | NA
CASSQGLPGQVYGYTF | TGTGCCAGCAGCCAAGGACTCCCGGGACAGGTCTATGGCTACACCTTC | NA | TRBJ1-2 | 16 | TRBV14 | TRBD1
CASSIRSDREDQPQHF | TGTGCCAGTAGTATTCGGTCGGACAGGGAAGATCAGCCCCAGCATTTT | NA | TRBJ1-5 | 16 | TRBV19 | TRBD1
CASSLAYTEKLFF | TGTGCCAGCAGCTTAGCCTATACCGAAAAACTGTTTTTT | NA | TRBJ1-4 | 13 | TRBV7-8 | NA
CASSLDVGGRSTDTQYF | TGTGCCAGCAGCTTAGATGTCGGGGGCAGAAGCACAGATACGCAGTATTTT | NA | TRBJ2-3 | 17 | TRBV11-2 | NA
CASRKEGQGASGYTF | TGTGCCAGCAGGAAGGAGGGACAGGGGGCGAGTGGCTACACCTTC | once | TRBJ1-2 | 15 | TRBV27 | TRBD1
CASSYGCPRQVESYNSPLHF | TGTGCCAGCAGTTACGGGTGCCCTAGACAGGTCGAATCCTATAATTCACCCCTCCACTTT | NA | TRBJ1-6 | 20 | TRBV6-2/TRBV6-3 | NA
CASSADGGFEQFF | TGTGCCAGCAGCGCCGACGGGGGTTTCGAGCAGTTCTTC | NA | TRBJ2-1 | 13 | TRBV7-9 | NA
CASSQDFQGGTDTQYF | TGCGCCAGCAGCCAAGATTTCCAGGGGGGCACAGATACGCAGTATTTT | NA | TRBJ2-3 | 16 | TRBV4-3 | TRBD1
CASGFGDTQYF | TGTGCTAGTGGTTTCGGAGATACGCAGTATTTT | NA | TRBJ2-3 | 11 | TRBV12-5 | NA
CAWMPASGWNIQYF | TGTGCCTGGATGCCGGCTAGCGGGTGGAACATTCAGTACTTC | NA | TRBJ2-4 | 14 | TRBV30 | TRBD2
CAGQGQGYSPLHF | TGTGCCGGACAGGGACAGGGTTATTCACCCCTCCACTTT | NA | TRBJ1-6 | 13 | TRBV30 | TRBD1
CASSRGGGYSNQPQHF | TGCGCCAGCAGTCGAGGGGGGGGCTATAGCAATCAGCCCCAGCATTTT | NA | TRBJ1-5 | 16 | TRBV23-1 | NA
CASSLGQDRASYEQYF | TGTGCCAGCAGCTTAGGGCAGGACAGGGCATCCTACGAGCAGTACTTC | NA | TRBJ2-7 | 16 | TRBV7-6 | TRBD1
CASGDLDEQFF | TGTGCCAGCGGAGACCTGGATGAGCAGTTCTTC | NA | TRBJ2-1 | 11 | TRBV7-9 | NA
CASSLMEGIVYEQFF | TGTGCCAGCAGCTTAATGGAGGGTATTGTGTATGAGCAGTTCTTC | NA | TRBJ2-1 | 15 | TRBV7-3 | NA
CASSQAGNTEAFF | TGCGCCAGCAGCCAAGCGGGAAACACTGAAGCTTTCTTT | NA | TRBJ1-1 | 13 | TRBV4-3 | NA
CASSLGFGQRQETQYF | TGTGCCAGCAGCTTGGGATTCGGCCAACGTCAAGAGACCCAGTACTTC | NA | TRBJ2-5 | 16 | TRBV5-4 | NA
CASSTGTGGEQYF | TGTGCCAGCAGTACCGGGACAGGGGGCGAGCAGTACTTC | NA | TRBJ2-7 | 13 | TRBV12-3/TRBV12-4 | TRBD1